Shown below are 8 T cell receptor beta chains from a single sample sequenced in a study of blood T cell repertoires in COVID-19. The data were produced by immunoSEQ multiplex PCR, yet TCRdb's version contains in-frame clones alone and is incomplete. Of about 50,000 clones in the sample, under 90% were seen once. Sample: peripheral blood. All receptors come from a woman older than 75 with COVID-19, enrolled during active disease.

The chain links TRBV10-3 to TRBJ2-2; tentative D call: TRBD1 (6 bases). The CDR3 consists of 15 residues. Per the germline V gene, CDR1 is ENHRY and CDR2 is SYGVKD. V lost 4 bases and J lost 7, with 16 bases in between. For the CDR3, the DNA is TGTGCCATCAGTGGGGACATCTTAAAGATCGGGGAGCTGTTTTTT. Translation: CAISGDILKIGELFF.

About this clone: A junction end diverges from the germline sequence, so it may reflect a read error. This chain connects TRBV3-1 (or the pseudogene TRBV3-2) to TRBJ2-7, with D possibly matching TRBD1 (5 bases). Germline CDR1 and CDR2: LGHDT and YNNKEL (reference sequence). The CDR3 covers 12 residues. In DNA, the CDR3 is TGTGCCAGCAGCCAAGATAGGAGACCCCAGGGATTC. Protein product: CASSQDRRPQGF.

CDR3 in amino acids: CATSRHPNVGRGGGELFF. CDR3 in DNA: TGTGCCACCAGCAGACACCCCAATGTCGGGAGAGGTGGCGGGGAGCTGTTTTTT. The V and J genes are TRBV15 and TRBJ2-2; a possible D gene is TRBD2 (6 bases). Germline CDR1 reads LNHNV; CDR2 reads YYDKDF (reference sequence). V gave up 2 bases and J gave up 7 bases, with 23 bases separating them. This CDR3 is built from 18 residues.

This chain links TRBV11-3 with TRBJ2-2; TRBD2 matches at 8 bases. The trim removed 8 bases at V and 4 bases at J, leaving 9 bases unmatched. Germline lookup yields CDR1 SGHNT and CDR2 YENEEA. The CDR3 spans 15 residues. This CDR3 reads CASAAGGVSTGELFF. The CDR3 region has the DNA TGTGCCAGCGCCGCGGGGGGTGTGAGCACCGGGGAGCTGTTTTTT.

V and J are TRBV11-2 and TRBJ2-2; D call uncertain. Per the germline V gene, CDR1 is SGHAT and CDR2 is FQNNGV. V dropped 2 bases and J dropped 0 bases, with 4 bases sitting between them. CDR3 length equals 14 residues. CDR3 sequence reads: CASSLLANTGELFF. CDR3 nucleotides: TGTGCCAGCAGCTTACTAGCGAACACCGGGGAGCTGTTTTTT.

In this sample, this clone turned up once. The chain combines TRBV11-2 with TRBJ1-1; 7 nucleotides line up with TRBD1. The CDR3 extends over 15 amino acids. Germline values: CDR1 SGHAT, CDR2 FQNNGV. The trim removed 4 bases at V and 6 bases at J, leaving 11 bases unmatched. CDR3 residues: CASSSPNRGASEAFF. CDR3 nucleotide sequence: TGTGCCAGCAGCTCGCCGAACAGGGGAGCCTCTGAAGCTTTCTTT. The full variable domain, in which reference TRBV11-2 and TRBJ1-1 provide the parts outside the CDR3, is EAGVAQSPRYKIIEKRQSVAFWCNPISGHATLYWYQQILGQGPKLLIQFQNNGVVDDSQLPKDRFSAERLKGVDSTLKIQPAKLEDSAVYLCASSSPNRGASEAFFGQGTRLTVV.

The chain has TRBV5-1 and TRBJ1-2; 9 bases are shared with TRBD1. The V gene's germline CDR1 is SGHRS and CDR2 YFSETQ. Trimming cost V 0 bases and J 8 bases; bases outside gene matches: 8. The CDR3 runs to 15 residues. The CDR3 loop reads CASSLDTGQGRGYTF. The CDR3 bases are TGCGCCAGCAGCTTGGACACGGGACAGGGACGCGGCTACACCTTC.

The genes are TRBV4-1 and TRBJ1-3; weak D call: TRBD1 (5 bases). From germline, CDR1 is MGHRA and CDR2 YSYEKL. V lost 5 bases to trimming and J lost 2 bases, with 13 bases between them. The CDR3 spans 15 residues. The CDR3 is CASSTRVTAGNTIYF. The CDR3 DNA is TGCGCCAGCAGCACCAGGGTTACGGCTGGAAACACCATATATTTT.